The 27 T cell receptor beta chains below all came from one sample that was sequenced in a study of T cells after posttransplantation cyclophosphamide. The table came from immunoSEQ multiplex PCR; TCRdb's copy has only in-frame clones and leaves some out. The specimen has roughly 10,000 clones, none found just once. A marrow graft followed busulfan-fludarabine conditioning, with cyclophosphamide on days +3 and +4. The sample was PBMCs, taken after allogeneic stem cell transplant with posttransplant cyclophosphamide. Receptor source: a female patient in her thirties or forties who received an allogeneic stem cell transplant from a related donor, was CMV-positive, and had no GVHD. T cells may partly derive from the graft donor.

In this sample, this clone turned up many times. The chain carries TRBV19 and TRBJ2-3; 11 nucleotides match TRBD2. V dropped 6 bases and J dropped 4; count of bases not matched to a gene: 12. This CDR3 contains 17 residues. Per the germline V gene, CDR1 is LNHDA and CDR2 is SQIVND (reference sequence). The CDR3 reads CASSLLLAGDLPDTQYF. CDR3 bases: TGTGCCAGTAGCTTATTACTAGCGGGGGATCTACCAGATACGCAGTATTTT.

This clone was found many times. The rearrangement uses TRBV6-4 and TRBJ2-2; tentative D call: TRBD1 (6 bases). Germline CDR1 reads MRHNA; CDR2 reads SNTAGT. This CDR3 region has 14 residues. V dropped 5 bases and J dropped 7 bases, with 14 bases sitting between them. CDR3 DNA sequence: TGTGCCAGCAGTCCCCTACAGGGTGGCGGGGAGCTGTTTTTT. Translating it yields CASSPLQGGGELFF.

This clone was seen at least ten times. The CDR3 nucleotides are TGTGCTAGTGGTTTGGTACGGGGGGCTGAAGCTTTCTTT. Its protein is CASGLVRGAEAFF. The chain links TRBV12-5 to TRBJ1-1; the D gene is possibly TRBD1 (5 bases). The V end lost 0 bases, the J end lost 6 bases, and 8 bases lay between the germline ends. Germline V gene data show CDR1 as LGHNT and CDR2 as FRNRAP. The length of the CDR3 is 13 residues.

This clone was recorded many times. The rearrangement joins TRBV19 to TRBJ1-5; 7 nucleotides line up with TRBD1. CDR3 length: 15 amino acids. Germline V CDR1 and CDR2: LNHDA, SQIVND (reference sequence). V shed 5 bases, J shed 4 bases, and the junction held 8 bases outside the gene matches. CDR3 sequence: CASSPPGQMNQPQHF. CDR3 in DNA: TGTGCCAGTAGTCCCCCGGGACAGATGAATCAGCCCCAGCATTTT.

The sample holds many counts of this clone. V usage is TRBV2 and J usage is TRBJ2-2, with TRBD1 matching 8 bases. CDR3 length: 14 residues. Germline CDR1 is SNHLY and CDR2 is FYNNEI. With 7 bases clipped from V and 1 base from J, the junction kept 2 bases outside the gene matches. CDR3 protein: CASIGQGNTGELFF. The CDR3 bases are TGTGCCAGCATCGGACAGGGGAACACCGGGGAGCTGTTTTTT.

Many counts were recorded for this clone. The gene calls are TRBV5-6 and TRBJ1-6; 7 bases agree with TRBD1. CDR3 length: 15 residues. The J segment lost 9 bases and the V segment lost 3 bases, leaving 9 bases of the junction unmatched. Germline CDR1 is SGHDT and CDR2 is YYEEEE. This chain's CDR3 is CASSSPAGQPSPLHF. CDR3 nucleotides: TGTGCCAGCAGCTCACCGGCGGGACAGCCTTCACCCCTCCACTTT.

This clone was seen repeatedly, ten times or more. The chain carries TRBV4-3 and TRBJ2-1, with a weak D call TRBD2 (5 bases). Germline CDR1 reads LGHNA; CDR2 reads YSLEER. The CDR3 is 16 amino acids. V was pared by 1 base and J by 7 bases, with 17 bases between. DNA for the CDR3: TGCGCCAGCAGCCAAGGCACCGTCTCAAGCGGAAATGAGCAGTTCTTC. It specifies CASSQGTVSSGNEQFF.

This clone was observed a few times. This rearrangement joins TRBV27 to TRBJ2-5, with TRBD2 matching 7 bases. This CDR3 region has 16 residues. The ends lost 5 bases at V and 1 base at J; junction bases unmatched: 10. The germline gives CDR1 MNHEY, CDR2 SMNVEV (reference sequence). The CDR3 spells CASSPLGGGSQETQYF. The CDR3 DNA follows: TGTGCCAGCAGTCCCCTGGGGGGGGGTAGCCAAGAGACCCAGTACTTC.

The sample holds many counts of this clone. V gene TRBV5-6 combines with J gene TRBJ1-5; 9 bases are shared with TRBD1. The CDR3 spans 17 residues. Germline loops: CDR1 SGHDT, CDR2 YYEEEE. The V gene end was trimmed by 4 bases and the J gene end by 3 bases; junction bases not matched to a gene: 11. CDR3 DNA sequence: TGTGCCAGCAGCCTACTATCCGGGACAGGGATCAATCAGCCCCAGCATTTT. Translated, it gives CASSLLSGTGINQPQHF.

This clone was recorded a few times. This chain connects TRBV29-1 to TRBJ2-3, with D perhaps TRBD1 (6 bases). This CDR3 spans 13 amino acids. Germline CDR1 and CDR2: SQVTM and ANQGSEA. The V and J ends lost 5 bases and 3 bases respectively, with 12 bases between them. The CDR3 DNA follows: TGCAGCGTTCAGACAGGCTGGACAGATACGCAGTATTTT. It specifies CSVQTGWTDTQYF.

This clone was counted ten times or more. The rearrangement links TRBV5-1 to TRBJ2-6; D gene ambiguous. Between the trimmed V and J ends, which lost 4 bases and 2 bases, there was a span of 10 bases. The germline CDR1 and CDR2 sequences are SGHRS and YFSETQ. There are 15 residues in the CDR3. DNA for the CDR3: TGCGCCAGCAGCGCAGGTGTACCTGGGGCCAACGTCCTGACTTTC. Its translation: CASSAGVPGANVLTF.

In its sample, this clone was seen many times. This rearrangement joins TRBV5-1 to TRBJ2-1, with TRBD1 matching 10 bases. The CDR3 sequence is 14 residues long. Germline CDR1 is SGHRS and CDR2 is YFSETQ. With 2 bases clipped from V and 9 bases from J, the junction kept 5 bases outside the gene matches. The CDR3 DNA sequence: TGCGCCAGCAGCTTACCGGGACAGGGGAGTGAGCAGTTCTTC. Protein product: CASSLPGQGSEQFF.

V is TRBV5-6 and J is TRBJ2-7; D possibly uses TRBD1 or TRBD2 (5 bases each). Deletions cut 4 bases from V and 5 bases from J, with 13 bases between. The CDR3 has 13 residues. Germline CDR1 and CDR2: SGHDT and YYEEEE. In nucleotides, the CDR3 is TGTGCCAGCAGCCGGCCTAGAGGGGACGAGCAGTACTTC. Amino acid sequence: CASSRPRGDEQYF.

This clone was observed many times. V usage is TRBV9 and J usage is TRBJ2-2; D remains unclear. Trimming shortened V by 0 bases and J by 2 bases, and 11 bases separated the two germline ends. The CDR3 is 16 amino acids. The germline V gene has CDR1 SGDLS and CDR2 YYNGEE. The CDR3 DNA reads as TGTGCCAGCAGCGTAGAAGCGTCCCCTAACACCGGGGAGCTGTTTTTT. It encodes CASSVEASPNTGELFF.

This clone was recorded at least ten times. The chain joins TRBV9 to TRBJ2-2, with a tentative D call TRBD1 (6 bases). CDR3 length equals 14 residues. The V and J ends lost 4 bases and 0 bases respectively, with 7 bases between them. In germline, CDR1 is SGDLS, CDR2 YYNGEE. The DNA of the CDR3 is TGTGCCAGCAGCAGGACAGCGAACACCGGGGAGCTGTTTTTT. Its protein product is CASSRTANTGELFF.

This clone was seen many times. V gene TRBV27 combines with J gene TRBJ1-6; 9 nucleotides align to TRBD1. The CDR3 totals 16 residues. With 2 bases clipped from V and 8 bases from J, the junction kept 7 bases outside the gene matches. Germline loops: CDR1 MNHEY, CDR2 SMNVEV (reference sequence). The CDR3 spells CASSLIATGGYSPLHF. CDR3 nucleotides: TGTGCCAGCAGTTTAATAGCCACAGGGGGCTATTCACCCCTCCACTTT.

This clone was detected ten times or more. This sequence joins TRBV5-1 and TRBJ1-4; D is undetermined. This CDR3 has 15 residues. Trimming removed 4 bases from V and 8 bases from J, with 18 bases in between. CDR1 SGHRS and CDR2 YFSETQ come from the germline V gene. The CDR3 DNA is TGCGCCAGCAGCCCAGGAGAGGGCCCGCGCGAAAAACTGTTTTTT. Translated: CASSPGEGPREKLFF. Using reference TRBV5-1 and TRBJ1-4 for the parts outside the CDR3, the full variable domain is KAGVTQTPRYLIKTRGQQVTLSCSPISGHRSVSWYQQTPGQGLQFLFEYFSETQRNKGNFPGRFSGRQFSNSRSEMNVSTLELGDSALYLCASSPGEGPREKLFFGSGTQLSVL.

The sample holds many counts of this clone. The V gene is TRBV6-2 or TRBV6-3, the J gene TRBJ2-1, with D maybe TRBD2 (6 bases). The germline V gene encodes CDR1 MNHEY and CDR2 SVGEGT. The CDR3 is 12 amino acids. Trimming stripped 4 bases from V and 7 bases from J, with 8 bases between. The CDR3 region has the DNA TGTGCCAGCAGTTTCGCGGGGAATGAGCAGTTCTTC. As protein: CASSFAGNEQFF.

This clone was detected ten times or more. The V call is TRBV7-9, the J call TRBJ2-5; D perhaps matches TRBD2 (6 bases). This CDR3 spans 14 amino acids. Trimming shortened V by 5 bases and J by 4 bases, and 14 bases separated the two germline ends. Germline V lookup: CDR1 SEHNR, CDR2 FQNEAQ (reference sequence). The chain's CDR3 is CASSTSTRSETQYF. The CDR3 DNA reads as TGTGCCAGCAGCACATCGACTAGATCAGAGACCCAGTACTTC.

In this sample, this clone turned up many times. The DNA for the CDR3 is TGTGCCAGCAGCTTGGCGGTGAACACCGGGGAGCTGTTTTTT. Translation: CASSLAVNTGELFF. The V and J genes are TRBV5-4 and TRBJ2-2, with D uncertain. V was trimmed by 0 bases and J by 1 base, leaving 4 bases between them. Per germline, CDR1 SGHNT and CDR2 YYREEE (reference sequence). The CDR3 spans 14 residues.

This clone was seen repeatedly, ten times or more. The chain combines TRBV5-1 with TRBJ2-7; no firm D call. V shed 1 base and J shed 7 bases, with 15 bases lying between them. The CDR3 is 14 amino acids. Germline CDR1 SGHRS, CDR2 YFSETQ. The CDR3 DNA is TGCGCCAGCAGCTTGACAGATAACTCTTGGGAGCAGTACTTC. This encodes CASSLTDNSWEQYF.

This clone was recorded many times. This sequence joins TRBV12-3 or TRBV12-4 and TRBJ2-2, with a weak D call TRBD2 (5 bases). CDR3 length: 12 amino acids. Trimming removed 7 bases from V and 5 bases from J, with 8 bases in between. The CDR3 spells CASKPGTGELFF. CDR3 DNA sequence: TGTGCCAGCAAACCGGGGACCGGGGAGCTGTTTTTT.

This clone was counted at least ten times. This chain connects TRBV24-1 to TRBJ2-1; D may be TRBD2 (6 bases). V was trimmed by 9 bases and J by 8 bases, leaving 10 bases between them. CDR1 and CDR2 (germline): KGHDR, SFDVKD. The CDR3 has 11 amino acids. CDR3: CATSGGDEQFF. CDR3 nucleotides: TGTGCCACCTCCGGGGGTGATGAGCAGTTCTTC.

In this sample, this clone turned up a few times. This chain links TRBV9 with TRBJ2-5; D call uncertain. Germline V gene lookup returns CDR1 SGDLS and CDR2 YYNGEE. V was cut by 3 bases and J by 5 bases, with 23 bases left in between. This CDR3 has 17 amino acids. CDR3 nucleotides: TGTGCCAGCAGCGGACCCCCTACCTCGGGTGGCGAGGAGACCCAGTACTTC. Translated, it gives CASSGPPTSGGEETQYF.

This clone was seen at least ten times. V and J are TRBV7-9 and TRBJ1-1; D gene ambiguous. V was trimmed by 7 bases and J by 1 base, leaving 13 bases between them. This CDR3 spans 14 amino acids. The V gene's germline CDR1 is SEHNR and CDR2 FQNEAQ (reference sequence). The CDR3 sequence: CASTSPYENTEAFF. For the CDR3, the DNA is TGTGCCAGCACCTCCCCCTACGAGAACACTGAAGCTTTCTTT.

At least ten counts were recorded for this clone. The V call is TRBV12-3 or TRBV12-4, the J call TRBJ2-4, with D perhaps TRBD1 (6 bases). CDR3 size: 13 residues. The V end was cut by 6 bases, the J end by 4 bases, with 10 bases between. The CDR3 reads CASRKQGKNIQYF. The CDR3 nucleotides are TGTGCCAGCAGGAAACAGGGAAAAAACATTCAGTACTTC.

In its sample, this clone was seen many times. The chain has TRBV12-3 or TRBV12-4 and TRBJ2-7; D is ambiguous. This CDR3 is 13 amino acids long. Trimming took off 1 base at V and 2 bases at J, with 6 bases between the two ends. CDR3 protein: CASSLGGPYEQYF. The CDR3 coding sequence is TGTGCCAGCAGTTTAGGTGGCCCCTACGAGCAGTACTTC.